These 10 T cell receptor beta chains were all obtained from the same sample, sequenced in a study of cytomegalovirus exposure and HLA in healthy donors (dated by TCRdb to the late 2010s). Libraries were made using the immunoSEQ multiplex PCR assay. For the multiplex PCR, a mixture combining 60 forward primers for TCR Vbeta segments and 13 reverse primers for TCR Jbeta segments was used. Held by TCRdb, this immuneACCESS table contains in-frame sequences only and omits some clones. Under half of the omission traces to an unresolved V gene where checked; the cause of the rest is unknown. The sample table contains 50,000 to 70,000 clones; only one count was recorded for approximately 82% of them. Around 3% of the sample lies in the top ten. The source material was PBMCs. The origin of the receptors is a girl aged 10 to 17 in good health and CMV-seropositive.

V and J are TRBV4-1 and TRBJ2-6; TRBD1 might be the D (5 bases). V was pared by 5 bases and J by 0 bases, with 14 bases between. The germline V gene has CDR1 MGHRA and CDR2 YSYEKL. The CDR3 has 17 amino acids. The CDR3 region has the DNA TGCGCCAGCAGCTATCGGACATTAAGCTCTGGGGCCAACGTCCTGACTTTC. Translated: CASSYRTLSSGANVLTF.

The V call is TRBV5-1, the J call TRBJ2-7; TRBD1 aligns across 8 bases. The germline CDR1 and CDR2 sequences are SGHRS and YFSETQ. J was trimmed by 2 bases and V by 4 bases; bases with no gene match: 5. CDR3 length equals 14 residues. The CDR3 region has the DNA TGCGCCAGCAGCCCTTCAGGGGGCGCCTACGAGCAGTACTTC. It specifies CASSPSGGAYEQYF.

The V gene is TRBV30, the J gene TRBJ2-7; TRBD2 agrees at 8 bases. The CDR3 has 14 residues. The germline V gene encodes CDR1 GTSNPN and CDR2 SVGIG (reference sequence). The J segment lost 9 bases and the V segment lost 0 bases, leaving 10 bases of the junction unmatched. The CDR3 DNA reads TGTGCCTGGAGTGTACTACGCGGGGGGAACGGGCAGTACTTC. Residues: CAWSVLRGGNGQYF.

V gene TRBV2 combines with J gene TRBJ1-1, with 7 bases identical to TRBD1. Germline values: CDR1 SNHLY, CDR2 FYNNEI. CDR3 length equals 15 residues. The junction had 11 bases not matched to a gene; V was cut back by 7 bases and J by 3 bases. The CDR3 DNA reads as TGTGCCAGCACGCCAGGAAAACAGGGGTACACTGAAGCTTTCTTT. Its protein is CASTPGKQGYTEAFF.

The chain has TRBV10-2 and TRBJ2-7; perhaps TRBD1 as D (5 bases). The germline V and J ends were trimmed by 6 bases and 5 bases, with 20 bases remaining between them. The germline V gene encodes CDR1 WSHSY and CDR2 SAAADI. The CDR3 sequence is 15 residues long. The CDR3 nucleotides read TGCGCCAGCAGCGAGACGAGGACGCTCAGGGACGAGCAGTACTTC. Translating it yields CASSETRTLRDEQYF.

The chain joins TRBV5-1 to TRBJ1-5; D unresolved. Per the germline V gene, CDR1 is SGHRS and CDR2 is YFSETQ. V was clipped by 4 bases and J by 1 base, with 15 bases between them. The CDR3 spans 16 residues. Here the CDR3 DNA reads TGCGCCAGCAGCCCGGGAGACGGTTTGAGCAATCAGCCCCAGCATTTT. It encodes CASSPGDGLSNQPQHF.

This clone was counted only a few times. The chain has TRBV6-5 and TRBJ2-7; TRBD2 might be the D (6 bases). V was cut by 4 bases and J by 6 bases, with 7 bases left in between. The CDR3 covers 11 residues. CDR1 and CDR2 (germline): MNHEY, SVGAGI. CDR3 sequence (DNA): TGTGCCAGCAGTTTTAGCGGCGAGCAGTACTTC. It is translated as CASSFSGEQYF.

This chain joins TRBV5-1 and TRBJ1-1; possible D gene TRBD1, 5 bases. V was shortened by 2 bases and J by 4 bases, with 12 bases between the two germline ends. The germline gives CDR1 SGHRS, CDR2 YFSETQ. CDR3 length: 14 amino acids. The CDR3 spells CASSLRLGGTEAFF. CDR3 bases: TGCGCCAGCAGCTTACGATTGGGGGGCACTGAAGCTTTCTTT. The full variable domain, in which reference TRBV5-1 and TRBJ1-1 provide the parts outside the CDR3, is KAGVTQTPRYLIKTRGQQVTLSCSPISGHRSVSWYQQTPGQGLQFLFEYFSETQRNKGNFPGRFSGRQFSNSRSEMNVSTLELGDSALYLCASSLRLGGTEAFFGQGTRLTVV.

This rearrangement joins TRBV5-8 to TRBJ1-1; maybe TRBD1 (6 bases). From germline, CDR1 is SGHTS and CDR2 YDEGEE. The CDR3 length is 15 residues. The V end was cut by 2 bases, the J end by 0 bases, with 11 bases between. The CDR3 loop is CASSFSRQVNTEAFF. In DNA, the CDR3 is TGTGCCAGCAGCTTCTCGCGACAGGTGAACACTGAAGCTTTCTTT.

The rearrangement links TRBV19 to TRBJ1-1; 7 positions match TRBD1. The CDR3 length is 16 residues. Germline V gives CDR1 LNHDA, CDR2 SQIVND (reference sequence). V lost 5 bases to trimming and J lost 3 bases; unmatched junction nucleotides: 12. The CDR3 loop reads CASSDRQGRFDTEAFF. As DNA, the CDR3 is TGTGCCAGTAGTGATCGACAGGGCAGGTTTGACACTGAAGCTTTCTTT. Drawing the rest from reference TRBV19 and TRBJ1-1, the complete variable domain is DGGITQSPKYLFRKEGQNVTLSCEQNLNHDAMYWYRQDPGQGLRLIYYSQIVNDFQKGDIAEGYSVSREKKESFPLTVTSAQKNPTAFYLCASSDRQGRFDTEAFFGQGTRLTVV.